Below are 22 T cell receptor beta chains sequenced from a single sample in a study of radiation and T cells in renal cell carcinoma. Noted treatment: treatment-naive control, cytoreductive nephrectomy. This table comes from immunoSEQ multiplex PCR, and its TCRdb copy is limited to in-frame clones, with some not included. This sample has more than 15,000 clones, with 50% to 60% found just once. Here the sequenced sample was tumor tissue, taken from a patient whose treatment was nephrectomy without radiotherapy. The source is a man aged 45-65 years with renal cell carcinoma.

The CDR3 spells CASSARQGRVSNEQFF. CDR3 coding DNA: TGTGCCAGCAGTGCGCGACAGGGGAGGGTATCCAATGAGCAGTTCTTC. V is TRBV6-1 and J is TRBJ2-1; the D gene is possibly TRBD1 (8 bases). The CDR3 is 16 amino acids. Trimming took off 4 bases at V and 6 bases at J, with 19 bases between the two ends. The germline CDR1 and CDR2 sequences are MNHNS and SASEGT.

This chain connects TRBV14 to TRBJ2-7, with 9 nucleotides matching TRBD2. Germline CDR1 reads SGHDN; CDR2 reads FVKESK. The CDR3 is made up of 17 amino acids. V was clipped by 5 bases and J by 5 bases; unmatched bases: 16. The CDR3 DNA is TGTGCCAGCAGCGTTGAAAAAGGGGCGGGAGGGCCAGACGAGCAGTACTTC. Its translation: CASSVEKGAGGPDEQYF. The variable domain in full, with the rest retrieved from reference TRBV14 and TRBJ2-7, is EAGVTQFPSHSVIEKGQTVTLRCDPISGHDNLYWYRRVMGKEIKFLLHFVKESKQDESGMPNNRFLAERTGGTYSTLKVQPAELEDSGVYFCASSVEKGAGGPDEQYFGPGTRLTVT.

This clone turned up a few times. The V gene is TRBV4-3, the J gene TRBJ2-7, with D hard to call. The CDR3 is 15 residues long. Per germline, CDR1 LGHNA and CDR2 YSLEER. V lost 0 bases and J lost 2, with 11 bases in between. CDR3 region: CASSQELVGAYEQYF. Written as DNA, the CDR3 is TGCGCCAGCAGCCAAGAACTCGTTGGGGCCTACGAGCAGTACTTC.

The rearrangement joins TRBV11-2 to TRBJ2-5; the match to TRBD2 covers 12 bases. The V segment lost 2 bases and the J segment 6 bases; nucleotides outside the gene matches: 4. The CDR3 contains 15 residues. Germline V gene lookup returns CDR1 SGHAT and CDR2 FQNNGV. The CDR3 region is CASSLFTSGGKTQYF. CDR3 nucleotide sequence: TGTGCCAGCAGCTTATTTACTAGCGGGGGGAAGACCCAGTACTTC.

This chain uses TRBV19 with TRBJ1-2; 10 positions match TRBD1. Germline V gene data show CDR1 as LNHDA and CDR2 as SQIVND (reference sequence). The J segment lost 1 base and the V segment lost 5 bases, leaving 10 bases of the junction unmatched. The length of the CDR3 is 17 residues. As DNA, the CDR3 is TGTGCCAGTAGTCCCCTGGGAAGGACAGGGGGTAACTATGGCTACACCTTC. As protein: CASSPLGRTGGNYGYTF.

The chain couples TRBV19 to TRBJ2-1; D possibly matches TRBD1 or TRBD2 (5 bases each). CDR3 length equals 15 residues. Germline CDR1 is LNHDA and CDR2 is SQIVND (reference sequence). V was cut by 7 bases and J by 6 bases, with 19 bases left in between. CDR3 loop: CASTLRGASSNEQFF. The CDR3 nucleotides are TGTGCCAGTACCCTGAGGGGAGCCTCCAGCAATGAGCAGTTCTTC.

V gene TRBV5-6 combines with J gene TRBJ1-1; D unresolved. The length of the CDR3 is 13 residues. Germline assignment: CDR1 SGHDT and CDR2 YYEEEE. Trimming left V 5 bases short and J 3 bases short, with 11 bases between. The CDR3 nucleotides read TGTGCCAGCAGGCTCCGGGCGCACACTGAAGCTTTCTTT. As protein: CASRLRAHTEAFF.

This clone appeared a few times. The chain couples TRBV4-2 to TRBJ2-3, with a tentative D call TRBD2 (6 bases). V lost 3 bases, J lost 5 bases, and 9 bases lay in between. The CDR3 extends over 13 amino acids. Germline values: CDR1 LGHNA, CDR2 YNFKEQ. The CDR3 DNA is TGTGCCAGCAGCCAGTATAGCGGAGATACGCAGTATTTT. It specifies CASSQYSGDTQYF.

The chain is built from TRBV6-5 and TRBJ2-5; unclear D gene. The germline V and J ends were trimmed by 5 bases and 3 bases, with 13 bases remaining between them. Germline V gene sequence: CDR1 MNHEY, CDR2 SVGAGI. The CDR3 has 14 amino acids. The CDR3 DNA is TGTGCCAGCAGTACCCCCCGGCAAGAAGAGACCCAGTACTTC. It codes for CASSTPRQEETQYF.

This clone was found a few times. The genes are TRBV7-3 and TRBJ2-6, with 9 bases matching TRBD1. Germline CDR1 SGHTA, CDR2 FQGTGA. This CDR3 spans 16 amino acids. After removal of 6 bases from V and 6 bases from J, the junction contained 9 bases not matched to a gene. The CDR3: CASSTGTGLVANVLTF. CDR3 in DNA: TGTGCCAGCAGTACCGGGACAGGGCTTGTGGCCAACGTCCTGACTTTC.

This rearrangement joins TRBV5-4 to TRBJ2-1, with D uncertain. This CDR3 has 16 residues. Germline-derived CDR1 and CDR2 are SGHNT and YYREEE (reference sequence). Trimming shortened V by 0 bases and J by 1 base, and 11 bases separated the two germline ends. The chain's CDR3 is CASSLVFGMSYNEQFF. CDR3 in DNA: TGTGCCAGCAGCTTGGTTTTCGGCATGTCCTACAATGAGCAGTTCTTC.

This chain connects TRBV19 to TRBJ1-1; D remains ambiguous. The CDR3 covers 14 residues. Germline CDR1 is LNHDA and CDR2 is SQIVND (reference sequence). The V end was cut by 1 base, the J end by 1 base, with 7 bases between. The CDR3 DNA reads TGTGCCAGTAGTATAGGGTCCCCGAACACTGAAGCTTTCTTT. It encodes CASSIGSPNTEAFF.

This clone was found a few times. This chain uses TRBV30 with TRBJ2-1; 9 nucleotides match TRBD1. This CDR3 is 15 amino acids long. The V segment lost 4 bases and the J segment 4 bases; nucleotides outside the gene matches: 8. Germline values: CDR1 GTSNPN, CDR2 SVGIG (reference sequence). The CDR3, as DNA: TGTGCCTGGATATATGGGACAGGGCCGTACAATGAGCAGTTCTTC. Its translation is CAWIYGTGPYNEQFF. The whole variable domain, filled in from reference TRBV30 and TRBJ2-1, reads SQTIHQWPATLVQPVGSPLSLECTVEGTSNPNLYWYRQAAGRGLQLLFYSVGIGQISSEVPQNLSASRPQDRQFILSSKKLLLSDSGFYLCAWIYGTGPYNEQFFGPGTRLTVL.

This clone was recorded a few times. The J gene is TRBJ2-5, the V gene TRBV11-1, with a possible D match to TRBD1 (6 bases). CDR3 size: 14 residues. Trimming removed 3 bases from V and 5 bases from J, with 13 bases in between. Germline assignment: CDR1 SGHAT and CDR2 FQDESV (reference sequence). This CDR3 is CASSFDRTTETQYF. The CDR3 DNA reads as TGTGCCAGCAGCTTCGACAGGACGACGGAGACCCAGTACTTC.

V and J are TRBV18 and TRBJ2-7; TRBD1 is a possible D gene (6 bases). The CDR3 runs to 13 residues. Germline loops: CDR1 KGHSH, CDR2 LQKENI. The ends were cut back, 5 bases at V and 1 base at J, with 9 bases in the middle. The CDR3 DNA follows: TGTGCCAGCTCAGACAGGATTTCCTACGAGCAGTACTTC. Translation: CASSDRISYEQYF.

The gene calls are TRBV18 and TRBJ1-1, with a possible D match to TRBD1 (6 bases). Trimming cost V 3 bases and J 5 bases, with 13 bases left between them. CDR3 length: 14 amino acids. The V gene's germline CDR1 is KGHSH and CDR2 LQKENI. In DNA, the CDR3 is TGTGCCAGCTCACCGAGGACAGACAATACTGAAGCTTTCTTT. This sequence encodes CASSPRTDNTEAFF.

V and J are TRBV11-1 and TRBJ1-2; 9 bases fit TRBD1. Germline V gene lookup returns CDR1 SGHAT and CDR2 FQDESV (reference sequence). The trim removed 5 bases at V and 6 bases at J, leaving 4 bases unmatched. The CDR3 consists of 13 residues. CDR3: CASSVDRGDGYTF. In DNA, the CDR3 is TGTGCCAGCAGCGTCGACAGGGGGGATGGCTACACCTTC.

This clone was found once. This CDR3 is CATLAGGFQPQHF. As DNA, the CDR3 is TGTGCCACCCTAGCAGGGGGGTTTCAGCCCCAGCATTTT. The V call is TRBV6-1, the J call TRBJ1-5; 7 bases are a match to TRBD1. V trimming: 10 bases; J trimming: 6 bases; junction bases outside the gene matches: 9. CDR1 and CDR2 (germline): MNHNS, SASEGT. There are 13 residues in the CDR3.

CDR3 in amino acids: CASSSLRGASDTQYF. The CDR3 DNA reads TGTGCCAGCAGTTCATTGCGGGGGGCATCAGATACGCAGTATTTT. This chain uses TRBV6-5 with TRBJ2-3, with 8 bases that match TRBD2. Germline CDR1 is MNHEY and CDR2 is SVGAGI. The CDR3 totals 15 residues. V shed 4 bases and J 4 bases; nucleotides not matched to a gene: 7.

This rearrangement joins TRBV29-1 to TRBJ1-5; D is unresolved. CDR3 size: 14 residues. CDR1 is SQVTM, CDR2 ANQGSEA, per germline. The V end lost 2 bases, the J end lost 2 bases, and 10 bases lay between the germline ends. CDR3 nucleotides: TGCAGCGTTGAACGTTGGGAGGGCAATCAGCCCCAGCATTTT. This sequence encodes CSVERWEGNQPQHF.

V and J are TRBV18 and TRBJ2-5, with no clear D. Germline CDR1 KGHSH, CDR2 LQKENI. V lost 1 base and J 2 bases, leaving 2 bases between the germline ends. This CDR3 is built from 12 residues. The DNA for the CDR3 is TGTGCCAGCTCACCACTACAAGAGACCCAGTACTTC. Encoded protein: CASSPLQETQYF. The full variable domain, completed using reference TRBV18 and TRBJ2-5, is NAGVMQNPRHLVRRRGQEARLRCSPMKGHSHVYWYRQLPEEGLKFMVYLQKENIIDESGMPKERFSAEFPKEGPSILRIQQVVRGDSAAYFCASSPLQETQYFGPGTRLLVL.

This clone was seen a single time. The genes are TRBV10-3 and TRBJ1-5; 7 bases are a match to TRBD1. CDR1 and CDR2 from the germline V gene are ENHRY and SYGVKD. The CDR3 covers 13 residues. Germline trimming cut 6 bases from V and 6 bases from J; bases unmatched to any gene: 5. The DNA for the CDR3 is TGTGCCATCAGGCAGGGGGAGGTTCAGCCCCAGCATTTT. This sequence encodes CAIRQGEVQPQHF.